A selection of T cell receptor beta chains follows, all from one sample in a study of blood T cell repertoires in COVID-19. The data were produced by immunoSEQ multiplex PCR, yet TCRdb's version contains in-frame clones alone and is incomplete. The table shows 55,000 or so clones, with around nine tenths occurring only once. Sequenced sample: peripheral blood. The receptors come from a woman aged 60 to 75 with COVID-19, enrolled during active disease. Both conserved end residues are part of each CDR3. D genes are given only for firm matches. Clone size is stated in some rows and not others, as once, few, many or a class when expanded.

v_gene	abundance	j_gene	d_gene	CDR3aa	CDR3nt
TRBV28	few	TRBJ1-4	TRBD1	CASSPQGAGEKLFF	TGTGCCAGCAGTCCACAGGGGGCCGGGGAAAAACTGTTTTTT
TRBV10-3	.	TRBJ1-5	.	CAISEGLGEGRQPQHF	TGTGCCATCAGTGAGGGACTCGGGGAGGGTAGACAGCCCCAGCATTTT
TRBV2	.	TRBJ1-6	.	CASISGESVFDLHF	TGTGCCAGCATATCCGGGGAAAGCGTATTTGACCTCCACTTT
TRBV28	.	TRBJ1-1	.	CASSFFGGNTEAFF	TGTGCCAGCAGTTTCTTCGGTGGGAACACTGAAGCTTTCTTT
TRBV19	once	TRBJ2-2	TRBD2	CASRQPGLAMTGELFF	TGTGCCAGTAGACAACCGGGACTAGCGATGACCGGGGAGCTGTTTTTT
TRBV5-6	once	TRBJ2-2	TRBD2	CASSFSSGRASFGTGELFF	TGTGCCAGCAGCTTCTCTAGCGGGAGGGCCAGTTTTGGCACCGGGGAGCTGTTTTTT
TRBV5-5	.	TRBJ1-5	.	CASSLTRGNNQPQHF	TGTGCCAGCAGCTTGACCAGGGGAAACAATCAGCCCCAGCATTTT
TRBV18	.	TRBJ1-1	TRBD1	CASSPDQGAEAFF	TGTGCCAGCTCGCCAGACCAGGGGGCGGAAGCTTTCTTT
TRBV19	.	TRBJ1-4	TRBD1	CASSIMTGGEKLFF	TGTGCCAGTAGTATTATGACAGGGGGTGAAAAACTGTTTTTT
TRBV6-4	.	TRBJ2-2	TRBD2	CAITGLCGRARAGELFF	TGTGCCATCACAGGCCTTTGCGGGAGGGCCCGGGCCGGGGAGCTGTTTTTT
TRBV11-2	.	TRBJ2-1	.	CASSLGPSINEQFF	TGTGCCAGCAGCTTAGGGCCATCCATTAATGAGCAGTTCTTC
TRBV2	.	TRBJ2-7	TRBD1	CASSRDRGRGEQYF	TGTGCCAGCAGTCGGGACAGGGGAAGGGGGGAGCAGTACTTC
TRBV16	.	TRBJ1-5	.	CASTADSNQPQHF	TGTGCCAGCACCGCGGACAGTAATCAGCCCCAGCATTTT
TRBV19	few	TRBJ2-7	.	CASSETDLRIEQYF	TGTGCCAGTAGTGAGACAGACCTGAGGATCGAGCAGTACTTC
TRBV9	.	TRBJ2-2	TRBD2	CASSLLLAGGTGELFF	TGTGCCAGCAGCCTTTTACTAGCGGGAGGGACCGGGGAGCTGTTTTTT
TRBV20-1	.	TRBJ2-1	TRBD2	CSASGLAGWGNEQFF	TGCAGTGCTAGTGGACTAGCGGGGTGGGGCAATGAGCAGTTCTTC
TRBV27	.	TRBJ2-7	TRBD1	CASSRGQGNEQYF	TGTGCCAGCAGTAGGGGACAGGGCAACGAGCAGTACTTC
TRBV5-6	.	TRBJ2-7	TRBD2	CASSQGLVTYEQYF	TGTGCCAGCAGCCAAGGACTAGTTACCTACGAGCAGTACTTC
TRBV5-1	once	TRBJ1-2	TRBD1	CASSWGQGMAGYTF	TGCGCCAGCAGCTGGGGACAGGGAATGGCTGGCTACACCTTC
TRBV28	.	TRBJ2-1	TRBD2	CASSSPLLAGGPNEQFF	TGTGCCAGCAGTTCCCCCCTACTAGCGGGAGGCCCTAATGAGCAGTTCTTC
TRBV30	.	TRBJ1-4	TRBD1	CAWDRGTNEKLFF	TGTGCCTGGGACAGGGGCACTAATGAAAAACTGTTTTTT
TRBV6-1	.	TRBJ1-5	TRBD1	CASSEASGGSGQPQHF	TGTGCCAGCAGTGAAGCCTCAGGGGGCTCAGGTCAGCCCCAGCATTTT
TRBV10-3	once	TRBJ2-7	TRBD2	CAISESTSVSYEQYF	TGTGCCATCAGTGAAAGTACTAGCGTCTCCTACGAGCAGTACTTC
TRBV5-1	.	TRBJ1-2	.	CASSLTPIKGYTF	TGCGCCAGCAGCCTCACACCCATTAAAGGCTACACCTTC
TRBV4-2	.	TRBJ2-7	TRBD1	CASSQDLGQGAKNEQYF	TGTGCCAGCAGCCAAGATTTGGGTCAGGGGGCAAAGAACGAGCAGTACTTC
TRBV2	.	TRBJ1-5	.	CASSEVRPDQPQHF	TGTGCCAGCAGTGAGGTGAGGCCGGATCAGCCCCAGCATTTT
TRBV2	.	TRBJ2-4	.	CASRESHTALKNIQYF	TGTGCCAGCAGGGAATCTCACACAGCCCTCAAAAACATTCAGTACTTC
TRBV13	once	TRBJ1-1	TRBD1	CASSIQGSTEAFF	TGTGCCAGCAGCATACAGGGGAGCACTGAAGCTTTCTTT
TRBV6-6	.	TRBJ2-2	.	CASRPPQSTGELFF	TGTGCCAGCAGGCCGCCCCAGTCCACCGGGGAGCTGTTTTTT
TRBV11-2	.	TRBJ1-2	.	CASSLVGPRVGYTF	TGTGCCAGCAGCTTAGTGGGGCCGAGAGTGGGCTACACCTTC
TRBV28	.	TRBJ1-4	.	CASRTVRVSDEKLFF	TGTGCCAGCAGGACTGTCAGGGTCTCGGATGAAAAACTGTTTTTT
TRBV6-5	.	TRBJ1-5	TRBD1	CASRRTGASNQPQHF	TGTGCCAGCAGAAGGACAGGGGCGAGCAATCAGCCCCAGCATTTT
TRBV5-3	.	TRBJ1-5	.	CARSSDSIEKNQPQHF	TGTGCCAGAAGCTCGGACAGTATCGAGAAAAATCAGCCCCAGCATTTT
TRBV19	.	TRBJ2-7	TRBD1	CASSQDRDYEQYF	TGTGCCAGTAGTCAGGACAGGGATTACGAGCAGTACTTC
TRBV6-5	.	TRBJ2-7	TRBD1	CASSRIGQVTYEQYF	TGTGCCAGCAGCAGAATAGGACAGGTCACCTACGAGCAGTACTTC
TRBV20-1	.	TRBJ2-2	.	CSASYTGELFF	TGCAGTGCTAGTTATACCGGGGAGCTGTTTTTT
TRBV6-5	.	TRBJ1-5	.	CASGRQGSQPQHF	TGTGCCAGTGGCCGGCAGGGAAGTCAGCCCCAGCATTTT
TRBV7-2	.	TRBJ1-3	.	CASSLSRTGNTIYF	TGTGCCAGCAGCTTGAGCAGGACTGGAAACACCATATATTTT
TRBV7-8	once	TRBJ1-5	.	CASSYYNQPQHF	TGTGCCAGCAGCTACTATAATCAGCCCCAGCATTTT
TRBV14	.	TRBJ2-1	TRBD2	CASSHWDYWYEQFF	TGTGCCAGCAGCCACTGGGACTATTGGTATGAGCAGTTCTTC
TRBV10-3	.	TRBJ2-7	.	CAISDNYEQYF	TGTGCCATCAGTGATAACTACGAGCAGTACTTC
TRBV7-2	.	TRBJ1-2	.	CASSLDGGYTF	TGTGCCAGCAGCTTAGACGGTGGCTACACCTTC
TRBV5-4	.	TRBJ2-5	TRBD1	CASSGDSGETQYF	TGTGCCAGCAGCGGGGACAGTGGAGAGACCCAGTACTTC
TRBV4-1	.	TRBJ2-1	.	CASSQESRPGSYNEQFF	TGCGCCAGCAGCCAAGAATCACGACCGGGCTCCTACAATGAGCAGTTCTTC
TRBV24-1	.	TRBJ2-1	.	CATKGVGYNEQFF	TGTGCCACCAAGGGGGTAGGGTACAATGAGCAGTTCTTC
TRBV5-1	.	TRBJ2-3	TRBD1	CASSLFGTGVDNTQYF	TGCGCCAGCAGCTTGTTCGGGACAGGGGTGGACAATACGCAGTATTTT
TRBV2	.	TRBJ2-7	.	CAIYLQTDTQGEQYF	TGTGCCATCTACCTCCAAACGGATACCCAGGGAGAGCAGTACTTC
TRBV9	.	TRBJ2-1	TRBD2	CASSVVAGTTYNEQFF	TGTGCCAGCAGCGTAGTAGCGGGGACTACTTACAATGAGCAGTTCTTC
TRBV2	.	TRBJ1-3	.	CASSDRGKTGNTIYF	TGTGCCAGCAGTGATCGGGGGAAGACTGGAAACACCATATATTTT
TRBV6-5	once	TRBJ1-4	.	CASTASRGEKLFF	TGTGCCAGCACCGCGAGTCGGGGGGAAAAACTGTTTTTT